The entry below describes one T cell receptor (beta chain). Germline V CDR1 and CDR2: SGHVS, FQNEAQ. V was cut by 4 bases and J by 4 bases, with 18 bases left in between. The CDR3 contains 16 residues. TCRdb processed the 5' RACE reads anew with MiXCR; each CDR3 protein has one entry. This sample has almost 600,000 distinct CDR3 sequences; roughly 14% occur once, and the top ten carry about 14%. This sample stems from a study of T cells after yellow fever vaccination. Material: PBMCs, obtained on the day of the yellow fever booster vaccination. The TCR sequence derives from a man aged 30-40 years who received the YFV17D yellow fever vaccine. This chain links TRBV7-8 with TRBJ2-3, with D maybe TRBD2 (6 bases). CDR3 region: CASSSSLGGRADTQYF. CDR3 coding DNA: TGTGCCAGCAGCTCATCCCTGGGAGGAAGGGCAGATACGCAGTATTTT. Together with reference TRBV7-8 and TRBJ2-3, the CDR3 gives the full variable domain: GAGVSQSPRYKVAKRGQDVALRCDPISGHVSLFWYQQALGQGPEFLTYFQNEAQLDKSGLPSDRFFAERPEGSVSTLKIQRTQQEDSAVYLCASSSSLGGRADTQYFGPGTRLTVL.